Included here is one T cell receptor (beta chain) sequence, with context. Its antigen is not yet known. Base qualities were left out, and no much larger clone turns up one base away. The sample is drawn from a study of T-cell reconstitution after alpha-beta-depleted transplantation in children (dated by TCRdb to the mid-2010s). About the study as a whole: Using TCR repertoire profiling, the study followed T-cell immune reconstitution in a quantitative way in children after TCRalphabeta/CD19-depleted allogeneic hematopoietic cell transplantation. Broader findings and caveats from the paper: In some patients, the high TCRbeta diversity seen at day 60 was put down to recipient T cells and intrathymic progenitors that had survived conditioning. The apparently early recovery of alphabetaT-cell counts about two months after transplant reportedly depended on only several hundred rapidly expanded clones that came from non-depleted graft cells. Over subsequent months, a decline in hyperexpanded clone frequencies was noted, and after one year, T-cell counts and TCRbeta diversity were mostly ascribed to newly produced T cells.

Sample treatment or condition, as interpreted from the label and publication: allogeneic hematopoietic cell transplantation with graft depleted of TCRalphabeta T cells and CD19 B cells. The children who served as transplant recipients had been given grafts of TCRalphabeta/CD19-depleted allogeneic hematopoietic cells. Library preparation used PCR. The sequencing machine was an Illumina HiSeq 2500. TCR library preparation used molecular barcoding, with unique molecular identifiers applied to normalize quantification of the TCRbeta repertoire. TCRdb trimmed the raw reads at Q25, called clones with MiXCR and kept productive beta chains. When rows share a CDR3 protein, they turn into one entry using the most common DNA and genes. The table for this sample lists fewer than 550,000 distinct CDR3 sequences; under 12% of them were counted only once. Just over 2% of the sample goes to the ten largest clones.

Ends trimmed: V by 5 bases, J by 5 bases; bases unmatched to a gene: 5. The CDR3 runs 15 residues from the cysteine to the phenylalanine. Left in the record is the CDR3 DNA by itself, 45 bases read in frame from the first base. The rearranged chain carries TRBV12-3 or TRBV12-4 and TRBJ2-1; the central 11 bases match TRBD2. The sample was PBMCs, taken before TCRalphabeta/CD19-depleted stem cell transplant. The clonotype originates from a child aged 2 to 10 with inherited bone marrow failure, due to receive a stem cell transplant. The CDR3 is CASSDRLAGNNEQFF. Read as DNA, the sequence is TGTGCCAGCAGTGACCGACTAGCGGGGAACAATGAGCAGTTCTTC.